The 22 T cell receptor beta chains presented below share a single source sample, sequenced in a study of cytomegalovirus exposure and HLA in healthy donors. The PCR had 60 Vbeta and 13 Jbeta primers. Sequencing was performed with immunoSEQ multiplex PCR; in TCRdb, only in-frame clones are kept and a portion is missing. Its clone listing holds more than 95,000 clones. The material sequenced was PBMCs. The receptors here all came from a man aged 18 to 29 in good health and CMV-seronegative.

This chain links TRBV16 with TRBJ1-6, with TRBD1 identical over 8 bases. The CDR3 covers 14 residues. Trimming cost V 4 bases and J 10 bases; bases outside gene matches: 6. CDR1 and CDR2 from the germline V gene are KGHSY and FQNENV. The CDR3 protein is CASSLSTGVSPLHF. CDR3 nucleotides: TGTGCCAGCAGCCTGTCGACAGGGGTGTCACCCCTCCACTTT.

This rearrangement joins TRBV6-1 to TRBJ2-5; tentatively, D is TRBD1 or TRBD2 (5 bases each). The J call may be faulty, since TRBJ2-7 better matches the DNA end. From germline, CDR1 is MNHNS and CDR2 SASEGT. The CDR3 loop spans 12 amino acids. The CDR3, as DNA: TGTGCCAGCAGTGTTGGGGGCTACGAGCAGTACTTC. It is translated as CASSVGGYEQYF.

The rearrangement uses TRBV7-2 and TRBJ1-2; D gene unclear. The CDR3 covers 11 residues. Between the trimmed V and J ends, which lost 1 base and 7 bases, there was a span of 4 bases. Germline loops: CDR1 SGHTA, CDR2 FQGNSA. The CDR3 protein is CASSLGLGYTF. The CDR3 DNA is TGTGCCAGCAGCTTAGGACTTGGCTACACCTTC.

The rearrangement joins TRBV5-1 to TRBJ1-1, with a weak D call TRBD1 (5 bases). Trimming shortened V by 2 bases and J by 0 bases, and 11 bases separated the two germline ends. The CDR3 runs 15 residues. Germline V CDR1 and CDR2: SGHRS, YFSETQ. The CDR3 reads CASSFGGDLNTEAFF. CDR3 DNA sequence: TGCGCCAGCAGCTTCGGGGGGGACCTGAACACTGAAGCTTTCTTT.

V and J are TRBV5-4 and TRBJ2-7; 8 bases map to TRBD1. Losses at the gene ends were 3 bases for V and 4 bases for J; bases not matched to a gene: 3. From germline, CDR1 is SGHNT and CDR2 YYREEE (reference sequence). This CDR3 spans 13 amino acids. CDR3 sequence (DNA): TGTGCCAGCAGCTCCAGGGGGCTGTACGAGCAGTACTTC. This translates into CASSSRGLYEQYF.

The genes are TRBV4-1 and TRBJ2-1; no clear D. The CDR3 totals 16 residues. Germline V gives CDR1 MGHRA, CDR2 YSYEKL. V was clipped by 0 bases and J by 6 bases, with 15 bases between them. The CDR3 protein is CASSQEVAVPGNEQFF. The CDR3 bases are TGCGCCAGCAGCCAAGAGGTGGCCGTGCCGGGCAATGAGCAGTTCTTC.

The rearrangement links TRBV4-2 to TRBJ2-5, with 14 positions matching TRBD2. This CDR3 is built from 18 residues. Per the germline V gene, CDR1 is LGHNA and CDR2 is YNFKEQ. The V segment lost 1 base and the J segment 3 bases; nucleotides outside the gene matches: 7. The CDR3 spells CASSQVSGLAGGKETQYF. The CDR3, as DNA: TGTGCCAGCAGCCAAGTATCCGGACTAGCGGGAGGAAAAGAGACCCAGTACTTC.

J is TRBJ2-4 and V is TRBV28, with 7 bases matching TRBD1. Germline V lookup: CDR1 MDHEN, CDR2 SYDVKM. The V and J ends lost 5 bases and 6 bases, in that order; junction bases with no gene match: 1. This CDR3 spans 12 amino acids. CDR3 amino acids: CASSDRANIQYF. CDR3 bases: TGTGCCAGCAGTGACAGGGCAAACATTCAGTACTTC.

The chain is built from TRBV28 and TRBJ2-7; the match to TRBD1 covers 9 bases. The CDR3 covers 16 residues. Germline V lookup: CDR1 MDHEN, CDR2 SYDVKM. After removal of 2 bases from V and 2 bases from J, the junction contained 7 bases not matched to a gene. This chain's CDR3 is CASSLGPGQGTYEQYF. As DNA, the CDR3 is TGTGCCAGCAGTTTAGGTCCGGGACAGGGAACCTACGAGCAGTACTTC.

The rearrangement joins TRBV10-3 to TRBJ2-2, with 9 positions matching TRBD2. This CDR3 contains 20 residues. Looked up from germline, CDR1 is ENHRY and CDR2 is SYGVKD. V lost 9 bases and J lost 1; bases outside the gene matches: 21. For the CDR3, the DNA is TGTGCCATTCCGGGACACTCGTCGGGCGGGGGGGCCTGGAACACCGGGGAGCTGTTTTTT. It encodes CAIPGHSSGGGAWNTGELFF.

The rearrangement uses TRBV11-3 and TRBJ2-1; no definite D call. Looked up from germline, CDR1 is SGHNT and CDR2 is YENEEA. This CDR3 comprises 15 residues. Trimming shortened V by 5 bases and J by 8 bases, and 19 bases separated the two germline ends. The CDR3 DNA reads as TGTGCCAGCAGCCTAAACGGAGAAATGGTGTATGAGCAGTTCTTC. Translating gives CASSLNGEMVYEQFF.

The CDR3 protein is CASRDGTGLYEQYF. The CDR3 DNA reads TGTGCCAGCAGAGACGGGACAGGGCTCTACGAGCAGTACTTC. This rearrangement joins TRBV6-5 to TRBJ2-7, with TRBD1 identical over 9 bases. The CDR3 contains 14 residues. Germline CDR1 is MNHEY and CDR2 is SVGAGI. Unmatched junction bases numbered 6, after V lost 6 bases and J lost 3 bases.

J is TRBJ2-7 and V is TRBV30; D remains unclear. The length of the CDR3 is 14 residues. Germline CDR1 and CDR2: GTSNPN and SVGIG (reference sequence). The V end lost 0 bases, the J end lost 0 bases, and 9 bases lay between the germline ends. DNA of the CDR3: TGTGCCTGGAGTGTTGAGCCTCCCTCCTACGAGCAGTACTTC. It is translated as CAWSVEPPSYEQYF.

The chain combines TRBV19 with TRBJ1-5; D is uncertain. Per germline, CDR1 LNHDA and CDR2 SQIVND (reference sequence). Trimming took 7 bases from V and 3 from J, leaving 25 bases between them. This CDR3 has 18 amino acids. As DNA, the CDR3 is TGTGCCAGTAAAAAAGGCCAGGTCAACTTGCCCACCAATCAGCCCCAGCATTTT. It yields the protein CASKKGQVNLPTNQPQHF.

CDR3 nucleotides: TGCAGCGTTCAGACTAGATCATTAGAGACCCAGTACTTC. It specifies CSVQTRSLETQYF. V is TRBV29-1 and J is TRBJ2-5, with TRBD2 as a possible D gene (6 bases). The CDR3 totals 13 residues. The V and J ends lost 5 bases and 4 bases respectively, with 14 bases between them. Germline V gives CDR1 SQVTM, CDR2 ANQGSEA.

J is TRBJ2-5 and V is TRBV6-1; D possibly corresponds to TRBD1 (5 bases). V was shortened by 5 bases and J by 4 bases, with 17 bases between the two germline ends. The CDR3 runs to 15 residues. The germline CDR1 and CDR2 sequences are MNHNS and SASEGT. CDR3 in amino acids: CASSIRQLNPETQYF. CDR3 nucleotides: TGTGCCAGCAGTATACGACAGCTAAACCCAGAGACCCAGTACTTC.

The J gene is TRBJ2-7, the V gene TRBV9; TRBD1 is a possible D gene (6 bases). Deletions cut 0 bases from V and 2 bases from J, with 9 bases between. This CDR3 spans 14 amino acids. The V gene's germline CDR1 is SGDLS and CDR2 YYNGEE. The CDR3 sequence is CASSVEQGAYEQYF. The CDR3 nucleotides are TGTGCCAGCAGCGTAGAACAGGGAGCCTACGAGCAGTACTTC.

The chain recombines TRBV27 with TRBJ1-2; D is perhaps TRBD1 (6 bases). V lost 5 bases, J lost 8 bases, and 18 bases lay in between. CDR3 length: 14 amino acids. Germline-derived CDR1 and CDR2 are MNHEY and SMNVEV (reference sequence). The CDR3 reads CASSGQNILGGYTF. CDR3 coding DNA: TGTGCCAGCAGTGGACAGAACATCCTAGGAGGCTACACCTTC.

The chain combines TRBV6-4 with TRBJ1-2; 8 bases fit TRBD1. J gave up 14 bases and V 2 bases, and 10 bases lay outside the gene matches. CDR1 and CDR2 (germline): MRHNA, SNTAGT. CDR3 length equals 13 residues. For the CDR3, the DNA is TGTGCCAGCAGTGACACTGACAGGGGCTCTGCGACCTTC. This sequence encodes CASSDTDRGSATF.

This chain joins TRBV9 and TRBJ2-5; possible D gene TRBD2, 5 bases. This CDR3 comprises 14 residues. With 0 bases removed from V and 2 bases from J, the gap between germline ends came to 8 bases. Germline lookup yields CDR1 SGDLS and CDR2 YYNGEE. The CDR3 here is CASSVGRRQETQYF. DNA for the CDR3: TGTGCCAGCAGCGTAGGGAGGAGGCAAGAGACCCAGTACTTC.

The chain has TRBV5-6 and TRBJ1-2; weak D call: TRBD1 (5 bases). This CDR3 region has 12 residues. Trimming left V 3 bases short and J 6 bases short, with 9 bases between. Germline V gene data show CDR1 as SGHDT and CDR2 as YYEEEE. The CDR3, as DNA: TGTGCCAGCAGCTGGGGGGTTGATGGCTACACCTTC. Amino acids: CASSWGVDGYTF.

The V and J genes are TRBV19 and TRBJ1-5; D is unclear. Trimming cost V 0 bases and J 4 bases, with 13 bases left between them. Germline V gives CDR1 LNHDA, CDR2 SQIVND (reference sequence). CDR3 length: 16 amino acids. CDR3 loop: CASSIDLWEGNQPQHF. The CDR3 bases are TGTGCCAGTAGTATAGATCTATGGGAGGGAAATCAGCCCCAGCATTTT.